These T cell receptor beta chains were read from a single sample in a study of blood T cell repertoires in COVID-19. The protocol was immunoSEQ multiplex PCR, while the TCRdb copy is restricted to in-frame clones and leaves out a portion. This sample has some 44,000 clones; around 90% occur once, and the top ten carry 15%. The source material was peripheral blood. These receptors all come from a man in his sixties with active COVID-19. CDR3s include the opening cysteine and the closing phenylalanine or tryptophan. The D gene is left open where the match is weak. For some rows the clone size is stated as once, few or many, or as a class when expanded; others skip it.

v_gene	d_gene	j_gene	abundance	CDR3aa	CDR3nt
TRBV7-3	.	TRBJ2-7	.	CASSLEEGYEQYF	TGTGCCAGCAGCTTAGAGGAAGGCTACGAGCAGTACTTC
TRBV29-1	.	TRBJ1-1	.	CSVGRQVNTEAFF	TGCAGCGTTGGGAGACAGGTCAACACTGAAGCTTTCTTT
TRBV2	.	TRBJ1-2	once	CASSESLRRGYTF	TGTGCCAGCAGTGAAAGTCTGAGGCGTGGCTACACCTTC
TRBV5-6	TRBD1	TRBJ2-4	.	CASSFRMGQGWDIQYF	TGTGCCAGCAGCTTCCGGATGGGACAGGGCTGGGACATTCAGTACTTC
TRBV7-2	TRBD2	TRBJ2-7	.	CASSVERLAGGYEQYF	TGTGCCAGCAGCGTAGAGCGACTAGCGGGGGGGTACGAGCAGTACTTC
TRBV28	.	TRBJ2-6	.	CASSPSSSGANVLTF	TGTGCCAGCAGCCCCTCGAGCTCTGGGGCCAACGTCCTGACTTTC
TRBV5-4	TRBD1	TRBJ2-1	.	CASSEVQGWEQFF	TGTGCCAGCAGCGAAGTACAGGGGTGGGAGCAGTTCTTC
TRBV6-5	TRBD1	TRBJ2-1	few	CASSRTGTGSLEQFF	TGTGCCAGCAGCCGAACCGGGACAGGGTCTCTTGAGCAGTTCTTC
TRBV19	.	TRBJ1-5	.	CASSEQGSNQPQHF	TGTGCCAGTAGTGAACAGGGTAGCAATCAGCCCCAGCATTTT
TRBV19	.	TRBJ2-1	.	CASSQGSYNEQFF	TGTGCCAGTAGCCAGGGGTCCTACAATGAGCAGTTCTTC
TRBV7-2	.	TRBJ1-5	.	CASSLTGQPQHF	TGTGCCAGCAGCTTGACAGGTCAACCCCAGCATTTT
TRBV27	TRBD2	TRBJ2-1	.	CASKLAGAYNEQFF	TGTGCCAGCAAACTAGCGGGGGCCTACAATGAGCAGTTCTTC
TRBV6-5	TRBD1	TRBJ2-5	.	CASSLEDRLPQYF	TGTGCCAGCAGCCTAGAGGACAGGCTACCCCAGTACTTC
TRBV2	.	TRBJ2-4	.	CASSEKLVAKNIQYF	TGTGCCAGCAGTGAAAAGCTTGTAGCCAAAAACATTCAGTACTTC
TRBV4-1	.	TRBJ1-2	once	CASSQSPLGDISYGYTF	TGCGCCAGCAGCCAGAGCCCCCTGGGGGACATAAGTTATGGCTACACCTTC
TRBV30	.	TRBJ2-1	once	CAWSVLEVEQFF	TGTGCCTGGAGTGTACTCGAGGTTGAGCAGTTCTTC
TRBV20-1	.	TRBJ2-7	.	CSARDGREQYF	TGCAGTGCTAGAGATGGGCGCGAGCAGTACTTC
TRBV24-1	TRBD1	TRBJ2-1	.	CATSDPSPGQGHGEQFF	TGTGCCACCAGTGATCCCTCTCCGGGACAGGGGCATGGTGAGCAGTTCTTC
TRBV5-1	TRBD1	TRBJ1-2	.	CASSTSGTGVGGYTF	TGCGCCAGCAGCACCTCCGGGACAGGGGTTGGGGGCTACACCTTC
TRBV6-5	.	TRBJ2-1	few	CASNAPQDEQFF	TGTGCCAGCAACGCCCCGCAGGATGAGCAGTTCTTC
TRBV5-4	.	TRBJ1-1	.	CASSLGAGRVGNTEAFF	TGTGCCAGCAGCTTGGGGGCAGGCCGCGTCGGGAACACTGAAGCTTTCTTT
TRBV30	.	TRBJ2-5	.	CAWTVSAGETQYF	TGTGCCTGGACGGTAAGCGCGGGAGAGACCCAGTACTTC
TRBV19	.	TRBJ2-2	.	CASSIGRVPGELFF	TGTGCCAGTAGTATTGGGCGGGTACCCGGGGAGCTGTTTTTT
TRBV10-2	.	TRBJ1-1	.	CASFTGYPLNTEAFF	TGCGCCAGCTTTACAGGGTACCCCTTGAACACTGAAGCTTTCTTT
TRBV5-1	.	TRBJ2-7	.	CASSFEGGAEQYF	TGCGCCAGCAGCTTTGAGGGGGGGGCCGAGCAGTACTTC
TRBV5-5	TRBD2	TRBJ2-7	.	CASSLRDYGYEQYF	TGTGCCAGCAGCTTGAGGGACTACGGCTACGAGCAGTACTTC
TRBV14	.	TRBJ2-5	.	CASSQALTETQYF	TGTGCCAGCAGCCAAGCTCTAACAGAGACCCAGTACTTC
TRBV19	TRBD1	TRBJ2-5	.	CASRDRGRGETQYF	TGTGCCAGCCGGGACAGGGGGCGCGGGGAGACCCAGTACTTC
TRBV7-7	TRBD1	TRBJ2-5	.	CASSPTGGGETQYF	TGTGCTAGCAGCCCGACAGGGGGCGGGGAGACCCAGTACTTC
TRBV11-3	TRBD1	TRBJ2-7	.	CASSSHLTGVNEQYF	TGTGCCAGCAGCTCCCACTTGACAGGGGTCAACGAGCAGTACTTC
TRBV28	TRBD2	TRBJ2-1	.	CATELAGGRYNEQFF	TGTGCCACCGAACTAGCGGGAGGCCGATACAATGAGCAGTTCTTC
TRBV7-3	.	TRBJ1-6	.	CASSSEGSPLHF	TGTGCCAGCAGCTCCGAGGGATCACCCCTCCACTTT
TRBV9	.	TRBJ1-5	.	CASSVEGNSNQPQHF	TGTGCCAGCAGCGTGGAGGGAAATAGCAATCAGCCCCAGCATTTT
TRBV27	TRBD1	TRBJ1-2	.	CASSHGTGSYGYTF	TGTGCCAGCAGTCACGGGACAGGGAGCTATGGCTACACCTTC
TRBV10-1	.	TRBJ2-4	.	CASSDGEVRGKNIQYF	TGCGCCAGCAGTGACGGGGAGGTAAGGGGCAAAAACATTCAGTACTTC
TRBV24-1	.	TRBJ2-2	.	CATSDHKTETGELFF	TGTGCCACCAGTGACCATAAGACAGAAACCGGGGAGCTGTTTTTT
TRBV4-1	.	TRBJ2-3	.	CASSQVYRDIGTDTQYF	TGCGCCAGCAGCCAAGTCTACCGGGACATAGGCACAGATACGCAGTATTTT
TRBV3-1/TRBV3-2	TRBD2	TRBJ2-7	.	CASSQGGGTYEQYF	TGTGCCAGCAGCCAAGGGGGGGGAACCTACGAGCAGTACTTC
TRBV7-9	.	TRBJ1-4	.	CASSREGDGVEKLFF	TGTGCCAGCAGCCGGGAGGGGGACGGAGTTGAAAAACTGTTTTTT
TRBV28	TRBD1	TRBJ1-1	.	CASSLLTGTGGKAFF	TGTGCCAGCAGTTTATTAACCGGGACAGGGGGCAAGGCTTTCTTT
TRBV6-1	.	TRBJ1-5	.	CASSETNPGDQPQHF	TGTGCCAGCAGTGAAACGAATCCAGGGGATCAGCCCCAGCATTTT
TRBV5-5	.	TRBJ1-3	.	CASGTDLWGNTIYF	TGTGCCAGCGGCACAGATTTATGGGGAAACACCATATATTTT
TRBV10-3	.	TRBJ2-7	few	CAISENRDYEQYF	TGTGCCATCAGTGAAAACAGGGACTACGAGCAGTACTTC
TRBV7-8	TRBD2	TRBJ2-1	.	CASSPRYGETPGLAGESNEQFF	TGTGCCAGCAGCCCCCGTTATGGGGAGACACCGGGACTAGCGGGGGAAAGCAATGAGCAGTTCTTC
TRBV7-3	.	TRBJ1-6	.	CASSADSYNSPLHF	TGTGCCAGCAGCGCCGACAGTTATAATTCACCCCTCCACTTT
TRBV9	.	TRBJ2-7	.	CASSAGGEQYF	TGTGCCAGCAGCGCCGGCGGAGAGCAGTACTTC
TRBV19	TRBD2	TRBJ2-1	.	CAIRGGSSYNEQFF	TGTGCCATCCGGGGGGGTTCCTCCTACAATGAGCAGTTCTTC
TRBV28	TRBD2	TRBJ2-5	.	CASRSGTSGVRETQYF	TGTGCCAGCAGATCCGGGACTAGCGGGGTGAGAGAGACCCAGTACTTC
TRBV7-2	.	TRBJ1-2	.	CASSLGGTGYGYTF	TGTGCCAGCAGCTTAGGGGGCACAGGATATGGCTACACCTTC
TRBV13	TRBD1	TRBJ2-7	few	CASRHRGAGYEQYF	TGTGCCAGCAGACACAGGGGGGCGGGTTACGAGCAGTACTTC
TRBV7-2	.	TRBJ1-1	.	CASSLQGRGNTEAFF	TGTGCCAGCAGCTTACAGGGGCGTGGGAACACTGAAGCTTTCTTT
TRBV6-6	TRBD2	TRBJ2-1	.	CASSLKPPGTSGNEQFF	TGTGCCAGCAGTCTGAAGCCCCCCGGGACTAGCGGCAATGAGCAGTTCTTC
TRBV28	TRBD1	TRBJ2-7	.	CASSPTGAGYEQYF	TGTGCCAGCAGCCCCACAGGGGCGGGCTACGAGCAGTACTTC